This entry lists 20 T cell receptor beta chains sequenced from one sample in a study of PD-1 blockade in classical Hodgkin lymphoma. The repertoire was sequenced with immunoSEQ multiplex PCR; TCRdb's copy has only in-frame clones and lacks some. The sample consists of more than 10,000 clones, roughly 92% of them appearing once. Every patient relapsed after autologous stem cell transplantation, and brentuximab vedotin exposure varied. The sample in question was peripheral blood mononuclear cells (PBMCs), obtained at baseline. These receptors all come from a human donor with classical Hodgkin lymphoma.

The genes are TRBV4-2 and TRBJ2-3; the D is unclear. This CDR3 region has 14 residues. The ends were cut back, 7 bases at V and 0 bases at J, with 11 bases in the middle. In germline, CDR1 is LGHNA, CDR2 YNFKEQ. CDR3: CASTRSSSTDTQYF. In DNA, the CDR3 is TGTGCCAGCACCCGAAGTTCTAGCACAGATACGCAGTATTTT.

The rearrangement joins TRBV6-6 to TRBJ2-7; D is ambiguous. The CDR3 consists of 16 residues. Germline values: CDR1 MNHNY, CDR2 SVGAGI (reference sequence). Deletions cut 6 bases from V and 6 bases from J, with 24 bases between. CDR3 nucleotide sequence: TGTGCCAGCAGCCTAACCGAGGAACACTTTTCTGCCGAGCAGTACTTC. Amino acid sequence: CASSLTEEHFSAEQYF.

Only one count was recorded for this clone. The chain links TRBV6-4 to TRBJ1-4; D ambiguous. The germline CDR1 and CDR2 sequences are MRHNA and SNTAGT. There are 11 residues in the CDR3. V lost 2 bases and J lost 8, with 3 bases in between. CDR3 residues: CASSDGEKLFF. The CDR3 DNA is TGTGCCAGCAGTGACGGCGAAAAACTGTTTTTT.

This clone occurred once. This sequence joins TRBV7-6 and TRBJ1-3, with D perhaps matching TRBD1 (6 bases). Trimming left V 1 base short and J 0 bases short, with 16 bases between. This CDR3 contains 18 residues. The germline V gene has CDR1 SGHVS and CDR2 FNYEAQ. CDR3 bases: TGTGCCAGCAGCTTAGTCGCGGGAACAGGGTCCTCTGGAAACACCATATATTTT. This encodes CASSLVAGTGSSGNTIYF.

The CDR3, as DNA: TGCAGCGTTCCCCCGGGACTAGTCACAGATACGCAGTATTTT. It codes for CSVPPGLVTDTQYF. The rearrangement joins TRBV29-1 to TRBJ2-3; 8 positions match TRBD2. Germline-derived CDR1 and CDR2 are SQVTM and ANQGSEA. The CDR3 consists of 14 residues. V was clipped by 5 bases and J by 2 bases; unmatched bases: 6.

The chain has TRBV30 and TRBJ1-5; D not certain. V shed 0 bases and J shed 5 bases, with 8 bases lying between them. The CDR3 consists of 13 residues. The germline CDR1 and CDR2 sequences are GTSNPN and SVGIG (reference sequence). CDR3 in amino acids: CAWSVRVDQPQHF. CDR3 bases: TGTGCCTGGAGTGTTAGGGTCGATCAGCCCCAGCATTTT.

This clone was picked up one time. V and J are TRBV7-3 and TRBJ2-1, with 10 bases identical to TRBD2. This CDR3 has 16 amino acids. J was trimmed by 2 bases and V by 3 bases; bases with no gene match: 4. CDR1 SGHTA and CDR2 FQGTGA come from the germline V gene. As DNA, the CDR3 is TGTGCCAGCAGCTTTGGTAGCGGGGGGACCTACAATGAGCAGTTCTTC. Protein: CASSFGSGGTYNEQFF.

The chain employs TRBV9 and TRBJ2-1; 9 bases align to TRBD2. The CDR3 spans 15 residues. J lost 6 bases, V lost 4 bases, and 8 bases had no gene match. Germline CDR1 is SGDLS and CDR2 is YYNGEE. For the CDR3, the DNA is TGTGCCAGCAGCCGGACTAGCGTACCTGCCAATGAGCAGTTCTTC. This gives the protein CASSRTSVPANEQFF.

CDR3 in amino acids: CASSDPGTGGQEQYF. For the CDR3, the DNA is TGTGCCAGCAGTGACCCCGGGACAGGGGGCCAAGAGCAGTACTTC. V usage is TRBV25-1 and J usage is TRBJ2-7; 12 bases map to TRBD1. The CDR3 runs 15 residues. V lost 3 bases, J lost 7 bases, and 7 bases stayed unmatched. Germline V gene data show CDR1 as MGHDK and CDR2 as SYGVNS.

CDR3 sequence: CASSDRGPPNYGYTF. As DNA, the CDR3 is TGTGCCAGCAGTGACAGGGGGCCACCTAACTATGGCTACACCTTC. The gene calls are TRBV2 and TRBJ1-2; 8 nucleotides line up with TRBD1. This CDR3 contains 15 residues. Germline V CDR1 and CDR2: SNHLY, FYNNEI. With V trimmed by 3 bases and J by 0 bases, 3 bases remained unmatched.

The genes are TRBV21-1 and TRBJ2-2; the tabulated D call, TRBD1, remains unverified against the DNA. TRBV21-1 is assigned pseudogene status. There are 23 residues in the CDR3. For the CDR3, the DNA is TGTGCCAGCATCCACCCCGGGATGTATTCCTTATTTCCAGGGGGGCCCTTCACCGGGGAGCTGTTTTTT. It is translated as CASIHPGMYSLFPGGPFTGELFF.

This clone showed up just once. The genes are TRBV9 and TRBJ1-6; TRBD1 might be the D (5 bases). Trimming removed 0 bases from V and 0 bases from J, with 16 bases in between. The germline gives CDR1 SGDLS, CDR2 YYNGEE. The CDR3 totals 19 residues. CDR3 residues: CASSVGQGSVSSYNSPLHF. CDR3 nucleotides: TGTGCCAGCAGCGTAGGTCAGGGCAGCGTGAGCTCCTATAATTCACCCCTCCACTTT.

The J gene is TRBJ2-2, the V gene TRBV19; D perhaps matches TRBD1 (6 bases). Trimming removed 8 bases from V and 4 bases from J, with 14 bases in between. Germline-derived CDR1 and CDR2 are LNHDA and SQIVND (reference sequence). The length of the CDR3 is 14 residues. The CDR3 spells CASRRGQSTGELFF. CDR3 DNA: TGTGCCAGTCGTAGAGGACAGTCCACCGGGGAGCTGTTTTTT.

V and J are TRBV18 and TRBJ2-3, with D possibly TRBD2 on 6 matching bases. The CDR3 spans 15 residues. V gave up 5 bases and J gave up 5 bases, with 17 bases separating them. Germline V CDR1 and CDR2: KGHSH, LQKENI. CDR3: CASSTGRGSQDTQYF. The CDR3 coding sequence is TGTGCCAGCTCAACCGGTCGGGGGTCCCAAGATACGCAGTATTTT. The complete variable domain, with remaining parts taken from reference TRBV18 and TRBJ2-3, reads NAGVMQNPRHLVRRRGQEARLRCSPMKGHSHVYWYRQLPEEGLKFMVYLQKENIIDESGMPKERFSAEFPKEGPSILRIQQVVRGDSAAYFCASSTGRGSQDTQYFGPGTRLTVL.

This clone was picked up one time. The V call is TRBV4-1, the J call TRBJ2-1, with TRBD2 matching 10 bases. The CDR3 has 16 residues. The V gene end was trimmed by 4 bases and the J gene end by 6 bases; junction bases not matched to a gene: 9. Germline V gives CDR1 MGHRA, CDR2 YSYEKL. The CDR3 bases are TGCGCCAGCAGCCGCACTGCGATAGCGGGGGGCAATGAGCAGTTCTTC. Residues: CASSRTAIAGGNEQFF.

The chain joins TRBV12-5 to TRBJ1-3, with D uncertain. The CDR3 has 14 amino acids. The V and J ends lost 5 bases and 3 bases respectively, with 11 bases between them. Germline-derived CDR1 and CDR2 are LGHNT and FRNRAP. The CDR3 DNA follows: TGTGCTAGTGGTGGAGAGGGATATGGAAACACCATATATTTT. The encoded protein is CASGGEGYGNTIYF.

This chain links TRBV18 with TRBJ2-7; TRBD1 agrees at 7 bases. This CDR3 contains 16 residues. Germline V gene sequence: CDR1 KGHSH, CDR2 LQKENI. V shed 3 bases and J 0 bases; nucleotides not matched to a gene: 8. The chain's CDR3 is CASSPQPGQPSYEQYF. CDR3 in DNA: TGTGCCAGCTCACCCCAACCGGGACAGCCCTCCTACGAGCAGTACTTC. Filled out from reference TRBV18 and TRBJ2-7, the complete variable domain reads NAGVMQNPRHLVRRRGQEARLRCSPMKGHSHVYWYRQLPEEGLKFMVYLQKENIIDESGMPKERFSAEFPKEGPSILRIQQVVRGDSAAYFCASSPQPGQPSYEQYFGPGTRLTVT.

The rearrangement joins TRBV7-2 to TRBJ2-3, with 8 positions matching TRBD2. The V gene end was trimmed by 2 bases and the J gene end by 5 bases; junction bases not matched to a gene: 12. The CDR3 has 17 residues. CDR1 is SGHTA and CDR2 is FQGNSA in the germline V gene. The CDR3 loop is CASSLRREDIIVDTQYF. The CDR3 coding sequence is TGTGCCAGCAGCTTAAGGCGGGAGGACATTATAGTAGATACGCAGTATTTT.

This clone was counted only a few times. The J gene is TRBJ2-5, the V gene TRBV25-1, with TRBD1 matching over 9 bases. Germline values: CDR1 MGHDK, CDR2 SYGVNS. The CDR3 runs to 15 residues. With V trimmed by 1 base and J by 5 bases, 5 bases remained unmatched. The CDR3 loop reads CASSEWDRVGETQYF. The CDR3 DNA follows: TGTGCCAGCAGTGAATGGGACAGGGTTGGGGAGACCCAGTACTTC.

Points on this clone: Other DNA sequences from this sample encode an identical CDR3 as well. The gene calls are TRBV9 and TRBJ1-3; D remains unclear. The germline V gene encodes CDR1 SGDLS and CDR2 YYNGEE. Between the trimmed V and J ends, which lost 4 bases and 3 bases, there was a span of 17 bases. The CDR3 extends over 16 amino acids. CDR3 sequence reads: CASSLNGLGIGNTIYF. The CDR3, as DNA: TGTGCCAGCAGCCTAAACGGCCTAGGTATTGGAAACACCATATATTTT.